This TCR beta chain was found in a study of beta chain features in type 1 diabetes. All of the isolated RNA was reverse transcribed, so expressed TCRB transcripts were sequenced. Method: immunoSEQ multiplex PCR; TCRdb's copy keeps in-frame clones and lacks some. Here the sample spans around 70,000 clones, approximately 47% being singletons. Study results and limitations: Type 1 diabetes patients showed a moderate but significant shortening of TCRB CDR3s in all four CD4+ subsets.

Germline CDR1 reads SGHKS; CDR2 reads YYEKEE (reference sequence). V lost 4 bases to trimming and J lost 6 bases, with 16 bases between them. The CDR3 totals 15 residues. A remark on this clone: Its antigen remains unknown.

The receptor was isolated from a man aged 25-40 years with type 1 diabetes. The gene calls are TRBV5-5 and TRBJ2-2; a weak D match, TRBD2 (6 bases). Sequenced sample: central memory CD4+ T cells from blood. DNA of the CDR3: TGTGCCAGCAGCCCTCGACTAGATCTTCCCGGGGAGCTGTTTTTT. Translated: CASSPRLDLPGELFF. The full variable domain, rest sourced from reference TRBV5-5 and TRBJ2-2, is DAGVTQSPTHLIKTRGQQVTLRCSPISGHKSVSWYQQVLGQGPQFIFQYYEKEERGRGNFPDRFSARQFPNYSSELNVNALLLGDSALYLCASSPRLDLPGELFFGEGSRLTVL.